What follows are 6 T cell receptor beta chains derived from one specimen sequenced in a study of CD8 T cells in ankylosing spondylitis. From the 5' RACE reads, TCRdb called clonotypes with MiXCR, one entry per CDR3 protein. This table has more than 150,000 distinct CDR3 sequences, about 20% appearing once. Sequencing used blood, either unsorted or a sorted T cell fraction (not recorded which). These receptors were collected from a male donor under 30 with ankylosing spondylitis or in good health (not recorded which).

The chain employs TRBV9 and TRBJ1-1; TRBD1 matches at 8 bases. CDR3 size: 14 residues. Unmatched junction bases numbered 8, after V lost 4 bases and J lost 6 bases. Germline V gives CDR1 SGDLS, CDR2 YYNGEE. The CDR3 DNA follows: TGTGCCAGCAGCCCGCAGGGGGCGAGCCCTGAAGCTTTCTTT. This translates into CASSPQGASPEAFF.

This clonotype was picked up many times. The chain combines TRBV4-3 with TRBJ1-1; D gene uncertain. V lost 0 bases to trimming and J lost 4 bases, with 12 bases between them. Per the germline V gene, CDR1 is LGHNA and CDR2 is YSLEER. The CDR3 extends over 15 amino acids. The CDR3 DNA follows: TGCGCCAGCAGCCAAGACCCCTCGGTTGTCACTGAAGCTTTCTTT. It specifies CASSQDPSVVTEAFF.

This clonotype showed up many times. The V and J genes are TRBV12-3 or TRBV12-4 and TRBJ1-5; the match to TRBD1 covers 10 bases. The CDR3 consists of 13 residues. V was clipped by 6 bases and J by 7 bases; unmatched bases: 3. The DNA for the CDR3 is TGTGCCAGCAGAAAGGGACAGGGGCAGCCCCAGCATTTT. Translated, it gives CASRKGQGQPQHF.

Many counts were recorded for this clonotype. The CDR3 region has the DNA TGTGCCAGAGGGACTAGCGGGACCACCTACGAGCAGTACTTC. The encoded protein is CARGTSGTTYEQYF. The rearrangement links TRBV2 to TRBJ2-7; 13 bases match TRBD2. The junction had 4 bases not matched to a gene; V was cut back by 9 bases and J by 2 bases. Germline V CDR1 and CDR2: SNHLY, FYNNEI. The CDR3 totals 14 residues.

This clonotype was observed at least ten times. The chain is built from TRBV25-1 and TRBJ1-1, with D perhaps TRBD1 (5 bases). Trimming stripped 9 bases from V and 0 bases from J, with 11 bases between. Germline assignment: CDR1 MGHDK and CDR2 SYGVNS. The CDR3 sequence is 13 residues long. In DNA form, the CDR3 reads TGTGCCAGTTCAGGGTGGATGAACACTGAAGCTTTCTTT. This encodes CASSGWMNTEAFF.

This clonotype has only a few counts. The gene calls are TRBV6-5 and TRBJ2-1; the D call may be TRBD1 or TRBD2 (5 bases each). CDR1 and CDR2 (germline): MNHEY, SVGAGI. Between the trimmed V and J ends, which lost 6 bases and 6 bases, there was a span of 21 bases. The CDR3 extends over 16 amino acids. The CDR3 protein is CASRRNRDPAVNEQFF. Here the CDR3 DNA reads TGTGCCAGCAGGCGGAACCGGGACCCAGCGGTCAATGAGCAGTTCTTC.